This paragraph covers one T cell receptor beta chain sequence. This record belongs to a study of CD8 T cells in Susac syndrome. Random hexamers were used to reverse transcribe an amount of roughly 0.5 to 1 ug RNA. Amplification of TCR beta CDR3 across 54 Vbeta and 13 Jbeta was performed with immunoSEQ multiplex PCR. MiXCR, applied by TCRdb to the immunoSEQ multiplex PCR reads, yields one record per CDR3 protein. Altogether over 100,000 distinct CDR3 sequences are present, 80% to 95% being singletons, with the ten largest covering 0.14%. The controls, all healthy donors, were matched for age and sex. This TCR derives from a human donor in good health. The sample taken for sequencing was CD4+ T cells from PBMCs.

CDR3 residues: CASSFGGGNTEAFF. The CDR3 DNA follows: TGTGCCAGCAGTTTCGGGGGGGGGAACACTGAAGCTTTCTTT. The chain links TRBV28 to TRBJ1-1, with D possibly matching TRBD1 (5 bases). Trimming cost V 3 bases and J 1 base, with 9 bases left between them. Germline V lookup: CDR1 MDHEN, CDR2 SYDVKM. The CDR3 spans 14 residues.